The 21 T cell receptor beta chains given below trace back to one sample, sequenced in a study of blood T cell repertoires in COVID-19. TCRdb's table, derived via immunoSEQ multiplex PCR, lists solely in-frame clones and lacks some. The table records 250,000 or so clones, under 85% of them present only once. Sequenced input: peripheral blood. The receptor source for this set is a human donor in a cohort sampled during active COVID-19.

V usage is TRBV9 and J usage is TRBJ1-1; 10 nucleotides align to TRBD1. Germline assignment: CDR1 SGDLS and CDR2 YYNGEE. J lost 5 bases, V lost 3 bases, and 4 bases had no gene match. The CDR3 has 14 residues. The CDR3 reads CASSAGQGETEAFF. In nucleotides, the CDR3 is TGTGCCAGCAGCGCCGGACAGGGGGAGACTGAAGCTTTCTTT.

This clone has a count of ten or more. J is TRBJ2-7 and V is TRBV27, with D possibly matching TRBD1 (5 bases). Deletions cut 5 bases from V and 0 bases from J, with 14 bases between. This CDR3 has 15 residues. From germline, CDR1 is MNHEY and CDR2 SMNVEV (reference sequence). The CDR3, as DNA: TGTGCCAGCAGTCCACAGGCGTGGAGCTCCTACGAGCAGTACTTC. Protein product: CASSPQAWSSYEQYF.

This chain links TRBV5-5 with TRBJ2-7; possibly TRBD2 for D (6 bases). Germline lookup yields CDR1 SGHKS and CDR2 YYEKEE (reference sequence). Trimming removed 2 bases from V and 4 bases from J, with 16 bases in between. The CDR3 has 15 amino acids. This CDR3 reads CASSFGGASKYEQYF. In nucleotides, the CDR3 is TGTGCCAGCAGCTTTGGAGGGGCCTCTAAATACGAGCAGTACTTC.

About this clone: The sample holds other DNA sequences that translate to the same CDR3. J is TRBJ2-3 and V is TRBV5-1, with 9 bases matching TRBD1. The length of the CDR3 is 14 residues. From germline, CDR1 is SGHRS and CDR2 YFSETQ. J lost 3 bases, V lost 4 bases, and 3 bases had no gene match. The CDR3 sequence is CASSPGQGTDTQYF. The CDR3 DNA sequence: TGCGCCAGCAGCCCGGGACAGGGAACAGATACGCAGTATTTT. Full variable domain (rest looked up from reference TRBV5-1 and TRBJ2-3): KAGVTQTPRYLIKTRGQQVTLSCSPISGHRSVSWYQQTPGQGLQFLFEYFSETQRNKGNFPGRFSGRQFSNSRSEMNVSTLELGDSALYLCASSPGQGTDTQYFGPGTRLTVL.

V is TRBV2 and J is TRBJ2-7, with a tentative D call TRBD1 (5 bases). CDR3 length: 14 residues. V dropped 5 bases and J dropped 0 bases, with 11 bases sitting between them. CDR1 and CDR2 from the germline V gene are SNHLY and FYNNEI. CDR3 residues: CASSLQASSYEQYF. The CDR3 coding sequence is TGTGCCAGCAGTTTACAGGCCAGCTCCTACGAGCAGTACTTC.

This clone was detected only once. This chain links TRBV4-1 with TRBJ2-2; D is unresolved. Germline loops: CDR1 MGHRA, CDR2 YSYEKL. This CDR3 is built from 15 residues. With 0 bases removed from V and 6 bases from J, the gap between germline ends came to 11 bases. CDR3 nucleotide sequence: TGCGCCAGCAGCCAAGATCTTCCGGTACCCGGGGAGCTGTTTTTT. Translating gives CASSQDLPVPGELFF.

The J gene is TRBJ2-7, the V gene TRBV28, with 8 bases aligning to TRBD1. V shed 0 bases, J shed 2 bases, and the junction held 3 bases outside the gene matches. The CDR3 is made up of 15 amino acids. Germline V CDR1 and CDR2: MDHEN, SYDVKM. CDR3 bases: TGTGCCAGCAGTTTATGGTCAGGGGGCGCCTACGAGCAGTACTTC. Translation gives CASSLWSGGAYEQYF.

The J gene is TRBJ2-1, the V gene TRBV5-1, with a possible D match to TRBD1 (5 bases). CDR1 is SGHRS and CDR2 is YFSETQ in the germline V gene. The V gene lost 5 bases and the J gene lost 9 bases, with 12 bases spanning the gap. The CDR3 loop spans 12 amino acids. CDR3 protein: CASREGVTEQFF. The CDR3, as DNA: TGCGCCAGCAGGGAAGGGGTCACTGAGCAGTTCTTC.

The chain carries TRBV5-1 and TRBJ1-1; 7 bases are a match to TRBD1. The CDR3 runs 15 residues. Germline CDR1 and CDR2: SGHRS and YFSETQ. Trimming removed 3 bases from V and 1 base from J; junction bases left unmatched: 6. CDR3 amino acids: CASSSSGTANTEAFF. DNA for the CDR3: TGCGCCAGCAGCTCATCCGGGACAGCGAACACTGAAGCTTTCTTT.

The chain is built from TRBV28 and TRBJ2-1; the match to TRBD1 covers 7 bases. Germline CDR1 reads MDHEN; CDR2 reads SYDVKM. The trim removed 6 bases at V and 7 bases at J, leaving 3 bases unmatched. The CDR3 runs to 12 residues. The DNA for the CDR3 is TGTGCCAGCAGGAGACAGGGAAATGAGCAGTTCTTC. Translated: CASRRQGNEQFF.

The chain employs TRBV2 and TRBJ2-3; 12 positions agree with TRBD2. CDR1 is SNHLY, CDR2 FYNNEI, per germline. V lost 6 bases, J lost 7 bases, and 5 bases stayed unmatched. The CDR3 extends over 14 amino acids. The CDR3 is CASRTSGGVNTQYF. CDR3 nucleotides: TGTGCCAGCAGGACTAGCGGGGGTGTGAATACGCAGTATTTT.

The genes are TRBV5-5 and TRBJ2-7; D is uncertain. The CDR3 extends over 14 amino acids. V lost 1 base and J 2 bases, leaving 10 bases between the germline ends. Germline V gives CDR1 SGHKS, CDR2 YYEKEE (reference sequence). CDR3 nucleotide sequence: TGTGCCAGCAGCTTGTACGCGGTAGCCTACGAGCAGTACTTC. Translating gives CASSLYAVAYEQYF.

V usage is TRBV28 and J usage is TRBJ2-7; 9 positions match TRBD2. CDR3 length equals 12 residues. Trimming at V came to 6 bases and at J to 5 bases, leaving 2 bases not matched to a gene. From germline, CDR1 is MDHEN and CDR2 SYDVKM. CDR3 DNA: TGTGCCAGCAGGTTAGCGGGAGACGAGCAGTACTTC. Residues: CASRLAGDEQYF.

CDR3 nucleotides: TGCGCCAGCAGCTTGGGCGGGACTAGCGGGGAGGAGACCCAGTACTTC. As protein: CASSLGGTSGEETQYF. The rearrangement joins TRBV5-1 to TRBJ2-5; 13 nucleotides agree with TRBD2. V gave up 0 bases and J gave up 5 bases; unmatched junction bases: 4. Germline V gene sequence: CDR1 SGHRS, CDR2 YFSETQ. CDR3 size: 16 residues.

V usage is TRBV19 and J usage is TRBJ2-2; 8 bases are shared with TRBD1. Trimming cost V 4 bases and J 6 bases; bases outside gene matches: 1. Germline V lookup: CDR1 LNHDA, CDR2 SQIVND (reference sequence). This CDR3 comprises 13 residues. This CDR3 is CASSTTGAGELFF. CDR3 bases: TGTGCCAGTAGTACGACAGGGGCCGGGGAGCTGTTTTTT.

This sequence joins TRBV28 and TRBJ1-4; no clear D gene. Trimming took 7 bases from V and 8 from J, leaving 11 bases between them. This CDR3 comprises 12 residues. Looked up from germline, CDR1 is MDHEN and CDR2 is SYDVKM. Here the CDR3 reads CASNGMREKLFF. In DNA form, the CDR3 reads TGTGCCAGCAACGGGATGCGCGAAAAACTGTTTTTT.

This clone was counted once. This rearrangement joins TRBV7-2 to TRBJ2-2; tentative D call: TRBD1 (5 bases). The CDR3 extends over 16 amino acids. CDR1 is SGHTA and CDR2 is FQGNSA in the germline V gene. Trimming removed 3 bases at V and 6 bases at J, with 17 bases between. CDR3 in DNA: TGTGCCAGCAGCTTGTTGACGCTCAGGGAATCCGGGGAGCTGTTTTTT. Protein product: CASSLLTLRESGELFF.

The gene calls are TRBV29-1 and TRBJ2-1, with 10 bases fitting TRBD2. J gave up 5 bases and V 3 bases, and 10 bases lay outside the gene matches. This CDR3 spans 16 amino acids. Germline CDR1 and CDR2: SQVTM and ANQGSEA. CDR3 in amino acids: CSVEASGREVNNEQFF. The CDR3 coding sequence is TGCAGCGTTGAGGCTAGCGGGAGAGAGGTCAACAATGAGCAGTTCTTC.

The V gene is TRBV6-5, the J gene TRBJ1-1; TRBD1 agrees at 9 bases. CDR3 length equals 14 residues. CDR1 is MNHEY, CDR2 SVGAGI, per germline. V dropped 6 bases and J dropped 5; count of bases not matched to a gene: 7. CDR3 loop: CASSPTGGGTEAFF. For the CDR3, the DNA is TGTGCCAGCAGCCCGACAGGGGGTGGAACTGAAGCTTTCTTT.

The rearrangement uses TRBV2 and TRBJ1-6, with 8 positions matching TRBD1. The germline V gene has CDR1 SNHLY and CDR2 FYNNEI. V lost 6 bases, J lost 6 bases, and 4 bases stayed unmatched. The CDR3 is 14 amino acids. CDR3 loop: CASRTGVSNSPLHF. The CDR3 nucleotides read TGTGCCAGCAGGACAGGGGTGAGTAATTCACCCCTCCACTTT.

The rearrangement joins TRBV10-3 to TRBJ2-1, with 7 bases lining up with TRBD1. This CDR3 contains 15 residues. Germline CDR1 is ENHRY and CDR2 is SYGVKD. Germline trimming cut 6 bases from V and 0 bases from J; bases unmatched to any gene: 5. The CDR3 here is CAISKDRDSYNEQFF. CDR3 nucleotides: TGTGCCATCAGCAAAGACAGGGACTCCTACAATGAGCAGTTCTTC.